This TCR beta chain was recorded in a study of CD8 T cells in Susac syndrome. When the RNA was reverse transcribed, random hexamers were used with an input of roughly 0.45 to 1 ug. TCRdb passed the immunoSEQ multiplex PCR reads through MiXCR, listing each CDR3 protein once. Of hundreds of thousands of distinct CDR3 sequences in the sample, 93% are singletons; the top ten hold roughly 0.07%. Study-wide results and limits: A relatively small number of individuals underwent TCR sequencing and HLA analysis.

Sequencing of TCR beta drew on CD8+ and CD4+ T cells from blood. The patients who served as multiple sclerosis controls were treatment-naive and had stable or active relapsing-remitting disease that fulfilled the revised McDonald criteria. TEMRA cells were enriched by FACS, while CD8+ and CD4+ T cells were obtained through a negative isolation that was performed magnetically. Details on this clonotype: What it recognizes is unknown.

This sequence was found in a human donor with multiple sclerosis. The sequenced material came from CD4+ T cells from PBMCs.

In DNA form, the CDR3 reads TGTGCCAGCAGTTTAGGCGGCGGGGGGGCAGAGACCCAGTACTTC. Translating it yields CASSLGGGGAETQYF. The chain is built from TRBV12-3 or TRBV12-4 and TRBJ2-5; 9 bases fit TRBD2. This CDR3 comprises 15 residues. V lost 1 base, J lost 4 bases, and 4 bases stayed unmatched.